The sequence of this T cell receptor (beta chain) was determined in a study of identical twins. One entry per CDR3 protein, called by TCRdb with MiXCR from the 5' RACE reads. The sample gives roughly 490,000 distinct CDR3 sequences, approximately 15% of which show up once; approximately 0.9% is in the top ten. This CDR3 contains 13 residues. The germline V gene encodes CDR1 ENHRY and CDR2 SYGVKD. The germline V and J ends were trimmed by 6 bases and 4 bases, with 12 bases remaining between them. The sample also formed part of further work on yellow fever vaccine responses in identical twins.

The receptor was isolated from a young woman in good health. Source material: CD4+ T cells sorted from blood. This chain connects TRBV10-3 to TRBJ2-5; tentatively, D is TRBD1 or TRBD2 (6 bases each). The CDR3 DNA reads TGTGCCATCAGCGGGGGCGGAGGAGAGACCCAGTACTTC. This codes for CAISGGGGETQYF.